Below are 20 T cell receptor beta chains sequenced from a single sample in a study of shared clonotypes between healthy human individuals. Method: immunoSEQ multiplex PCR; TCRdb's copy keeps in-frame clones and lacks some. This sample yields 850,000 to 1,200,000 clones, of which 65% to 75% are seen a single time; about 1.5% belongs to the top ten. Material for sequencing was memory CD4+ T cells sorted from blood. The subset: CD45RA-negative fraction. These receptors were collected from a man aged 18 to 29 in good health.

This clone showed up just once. CDR3 loop: CASSQSSTNEKLFF. DNA of the CDR3: TGTGCCAGCAGCCAATCCTCCACTAATGAAAAACTGTTTTTT. The chain has TRBV6-5 and TRBJ1-4; D not resolved. V lost 6 bases and J 2 bases, leaving 10 bases between the germline ends. Germline CDR1 and CDR2: MNHEY and SVGAGI. This CDR3 has 14 amino acids.

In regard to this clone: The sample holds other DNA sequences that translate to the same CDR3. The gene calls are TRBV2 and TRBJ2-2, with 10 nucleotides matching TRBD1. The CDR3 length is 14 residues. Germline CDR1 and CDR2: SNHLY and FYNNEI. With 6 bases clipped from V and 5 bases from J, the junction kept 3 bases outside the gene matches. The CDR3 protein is CASRGQGRTGELFF. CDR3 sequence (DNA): TGTGCCAGCAGGGGACAGGGGCGGACCGGGGAGCTGTTTTTT.

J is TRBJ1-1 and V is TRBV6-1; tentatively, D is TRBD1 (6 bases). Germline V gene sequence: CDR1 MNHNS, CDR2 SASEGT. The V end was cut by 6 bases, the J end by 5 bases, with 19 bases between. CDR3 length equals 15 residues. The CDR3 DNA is TGTGCCAGCAGCCCGTCCCGGGGGCAGAGAACTGAAGCTTTCTTT. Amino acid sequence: CASSPSRGQRTEAFF.

CDR3 region: CASRTGTLPRECQPQHF. Here the CDR3 DNA reads TGTGCCAGCAGGACAGGGACCCTTCCTAGAGAGTGTCAGCCCCAGCATTTT. The chain joins TRBV6-8 to TRBJ1-5, with 7 bases lining up with TRBD1. Unmatched junction bases numbered 17, after V lost 6 bases and J lost 6 bases. The germline V gene has CDR1 MNHGY and CDR2 SAAAGT. This CDR3 has 17 residues.

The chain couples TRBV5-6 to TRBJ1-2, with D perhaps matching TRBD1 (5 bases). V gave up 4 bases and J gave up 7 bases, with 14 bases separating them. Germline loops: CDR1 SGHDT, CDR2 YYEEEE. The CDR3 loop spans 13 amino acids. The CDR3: CASSPGTGAGYTF. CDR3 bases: TGTGCCAGCAGCCCCGGGACCGGCGCTGGCTACACCTTC.

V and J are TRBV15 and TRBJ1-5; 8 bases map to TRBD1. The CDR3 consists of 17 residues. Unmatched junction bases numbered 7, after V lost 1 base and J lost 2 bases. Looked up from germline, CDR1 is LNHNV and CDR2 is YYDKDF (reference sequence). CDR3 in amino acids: CATSRGATGAGNQPQHF. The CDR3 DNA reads TGTGCCACCAGCAGAGGGGCGACAGGGGCAGGCAATCAGCCCCAGCATTTT.

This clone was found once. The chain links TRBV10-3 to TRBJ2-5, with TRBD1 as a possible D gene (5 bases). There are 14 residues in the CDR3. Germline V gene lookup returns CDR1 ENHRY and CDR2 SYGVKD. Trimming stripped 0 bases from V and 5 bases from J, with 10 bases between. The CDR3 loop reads CAISESRGSETQYF. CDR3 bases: TGTGCCATCAGTGAGTCTAGGGGTTCGGAGACCCAGTACTTC.

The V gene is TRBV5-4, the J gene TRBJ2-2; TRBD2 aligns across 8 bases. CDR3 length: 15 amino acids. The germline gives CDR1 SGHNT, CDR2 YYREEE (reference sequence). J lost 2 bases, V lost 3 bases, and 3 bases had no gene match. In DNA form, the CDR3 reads TGTGCCAGCAGCTACGGACTAGCAAACACCGGGGAGCTGTTTTTT. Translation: CASSYGLANTGELFF.

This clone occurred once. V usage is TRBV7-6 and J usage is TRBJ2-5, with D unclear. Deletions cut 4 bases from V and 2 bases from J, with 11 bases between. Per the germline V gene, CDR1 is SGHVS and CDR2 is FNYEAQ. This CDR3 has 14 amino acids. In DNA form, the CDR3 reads TGTGCCAGCAGCTCCGGATCGAATCAAGAGACCCAGTACTTC. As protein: CASSSGSNQETQYF.

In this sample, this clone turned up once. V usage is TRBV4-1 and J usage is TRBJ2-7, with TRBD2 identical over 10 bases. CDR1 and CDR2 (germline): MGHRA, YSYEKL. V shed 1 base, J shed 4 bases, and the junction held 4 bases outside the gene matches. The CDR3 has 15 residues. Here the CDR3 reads CASSQGLAGDYEQYF. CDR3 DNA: TGCGCCAGCAGCCAAGGGCTAGCGGGAGATTACGAGCAGTACTTC.

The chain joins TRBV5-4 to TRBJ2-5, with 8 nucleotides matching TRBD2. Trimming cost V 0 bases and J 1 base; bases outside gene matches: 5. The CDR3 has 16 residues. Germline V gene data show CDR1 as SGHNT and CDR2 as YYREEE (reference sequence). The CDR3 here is CASSLGTSGGQETQYF. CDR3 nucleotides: TGTGCCAGCAGCTTGGGTACCAGCGGGGGCCAAGAGACCCAGTACTTC. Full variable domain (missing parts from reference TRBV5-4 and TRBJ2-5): ETGVTQSPTHLIKTRGQQVTLRCSSQSGHNTVSWYQQALGQGPQFIFQYYREEENGRGNFPPRFSGLQFPNYSSELNVNALELDDSALYLCASSLGTSGGQETQYFGPGTRLLVL.

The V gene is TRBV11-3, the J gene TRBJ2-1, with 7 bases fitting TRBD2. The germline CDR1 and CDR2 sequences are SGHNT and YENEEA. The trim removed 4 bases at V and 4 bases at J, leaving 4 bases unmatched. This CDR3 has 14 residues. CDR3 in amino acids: CASSSAGLYNEQFF. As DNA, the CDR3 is TGTGCCAGCAGCTCAGCGGGGTTATACAATGAGCAGTTCTTC.

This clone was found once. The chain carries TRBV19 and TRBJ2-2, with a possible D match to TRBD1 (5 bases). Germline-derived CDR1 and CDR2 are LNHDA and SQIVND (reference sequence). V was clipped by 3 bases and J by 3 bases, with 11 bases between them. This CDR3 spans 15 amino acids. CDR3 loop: CASSIQGVDTGELFF. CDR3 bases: TGTGCCAGTAGTATTCAGGGCGTTGACACCGGGGAGCTGTTTTTT.

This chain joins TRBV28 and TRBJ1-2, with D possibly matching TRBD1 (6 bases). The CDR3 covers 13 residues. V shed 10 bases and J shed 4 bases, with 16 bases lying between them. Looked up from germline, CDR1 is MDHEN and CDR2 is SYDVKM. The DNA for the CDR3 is TGTGCCACCCAATGGGGGGGCCTCTATGGCTACACCTTC. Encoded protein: CATQWGGLYGYTF.

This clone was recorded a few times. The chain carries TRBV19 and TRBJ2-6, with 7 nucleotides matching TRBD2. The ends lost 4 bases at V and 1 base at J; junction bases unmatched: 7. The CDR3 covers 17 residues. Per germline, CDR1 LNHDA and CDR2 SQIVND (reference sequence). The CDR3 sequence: CASSTSEGGSGANVLTF. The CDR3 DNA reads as TGTGCCAGTAGTACCTCGGAGGGAGGGTCTGGGGCCAACGTCCTGACTTTC.

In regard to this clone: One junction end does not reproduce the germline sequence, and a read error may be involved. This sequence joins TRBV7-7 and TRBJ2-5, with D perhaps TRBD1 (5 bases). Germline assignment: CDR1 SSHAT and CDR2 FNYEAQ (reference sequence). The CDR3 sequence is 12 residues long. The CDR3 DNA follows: TGTGCTAGCAGTCCAGGGTTAAGGGACCAGTACTTC. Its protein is CASSPGLRDQYF.

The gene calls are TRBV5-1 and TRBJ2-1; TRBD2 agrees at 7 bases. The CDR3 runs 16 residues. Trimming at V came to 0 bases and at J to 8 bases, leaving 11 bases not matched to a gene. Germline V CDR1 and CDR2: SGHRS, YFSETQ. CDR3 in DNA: TGCGCCAGCAGCTTGGCCAGAGCGGGACCCGTCGATGAGCAGTTCTTC. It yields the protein CASSLARAGPVDEQFF.

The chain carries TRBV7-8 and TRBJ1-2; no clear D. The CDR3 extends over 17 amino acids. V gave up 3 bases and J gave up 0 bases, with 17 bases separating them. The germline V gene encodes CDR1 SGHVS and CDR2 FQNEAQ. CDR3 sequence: CASSFTVQQLANYGYTF. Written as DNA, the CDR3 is TGTGCCAGCAGCTTCACAGTGCAACAGTTGGCTAACTATGGCTACACCTTC. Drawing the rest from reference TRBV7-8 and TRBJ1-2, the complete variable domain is GAGVSQSPRYKVAKRGQDVALRCDPISGHVSLFWYQQALGQGPEFLTYFQNEAQLDKSGLPSDRFFAERPEGSVSTLKIQRTQQEDSAVYLCASSFTVQQLANYGYTFGSGTRLTVV.

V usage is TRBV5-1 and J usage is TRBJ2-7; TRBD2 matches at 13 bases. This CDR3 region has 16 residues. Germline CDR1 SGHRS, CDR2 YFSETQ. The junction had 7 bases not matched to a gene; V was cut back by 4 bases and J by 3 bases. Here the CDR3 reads CASSLQLAGGVYEQYF. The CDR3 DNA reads TGCGCCAGCAGCCTTCAACTAGCGGGAGGGGTCTACGAGCAGTACTTC.

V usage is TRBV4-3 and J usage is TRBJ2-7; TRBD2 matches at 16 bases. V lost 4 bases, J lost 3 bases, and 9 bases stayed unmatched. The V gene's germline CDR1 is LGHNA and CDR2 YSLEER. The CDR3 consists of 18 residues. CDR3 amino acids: CASSPGLAGGGAYYEQYF. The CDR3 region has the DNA TGCGCCAGCAGCCCGGGACTAGCGGGAGGGGGGGCTTACTACGAGCAGTACTTC.